This TCR beta chain emerged from a study of T cells after posttransplantation cyclophosphamide. The protocol was immunoSEQ multiplex PCR, while the TCRdb copy is restricted to in-frame clones and leaves out a portion. The sample holds approximately 50,000 clones, 85% to 95% seen once. Regarding this clone: Its antigen remains unknown.

This CDR3 contains 11 residues. V lost 1 base, J lost 8 bases, and 6 bases lay in between. In germline, CDR1 is DFQATT, CDR2 SNEGSKA (reference sequence). Regarding the study as a whole: Recipient CMV seropositivity and CMV reactivation strongly tracked TRB clonality. Later blood repertoires were often dominated by clones from the donor CD8+ memory compartment. Skin or GI-infiltrating T cells shared few TRB sequences with blood.

The receptor comes from a woman in her 30s in good health and a related stem cell transplant donor. The sequencing sample was made of PBMCs. The gene calls are TRBV20-1 and TRBJ2-1; perhaps TRBD2 as D (5 bases). The CDR3 spells CSARVLDEQFF. The CDR3 DNA reads TGCAGTGCTAGAGTACTAGATGAGCAGTTCTTC.